These T cell receptor beta chains were read from a single sample in a study of early T cells in non-severe SARS-CoV-2 infection. A single record per CDR3 protein comes from TCRdb applying MiXCR to the 5' RACE reads. The table records some 36,000 distinct CDR3 sequences, around 6.5% of them present only once. The specimen was whole blood, collected at baseline. The receptors were gathered from an adult who was a healthcare worker with PCR-confirmed SARS-CoV-2 infection or an uninfected control (not recorded which). CDR3s include the opening cysteine and the closing phenylalanine or tryptophan.

j_gene: TRBJ2-1; v_gene: TRBV6-6; CDR3aa: CASNTGLDEQFF
j_gene: TRBJ2-3; v_gene: TRBV11-2; CDR3aa: CASSLGRSTSTDTQYF
j_gene: TRBJ1-1; v_gene: TRBV7-7; CDR3aa: CASSLDGMNTEAFF
j_gene: TRBJ2-3; v_gene: TRBV14; CDR3aa: CASSQRTGPGDTQYF
j_gene: TRBJ1-5; v_gene: TRBV19; CDR3aa: CASSIGNYGNQPQHF
j_gene: TRBJ1-5; v_gene: TRBV28; CDR3aa: CASSPRTGYQPQHF
j_gene: TRBJ2-2; v_gene: TRBV5-4; CDR3aa: CAGSIIGGTGELFF
j_gene: TRBJ2-2; v_gene: TRBV6-4; CDR3aa: CASSEDGGPTGELFF
j_gene: TRBJ1-1; v_gene: TRBV27; CDR3aa: CASSTKGGTEAFF
j_gene: TRBJ2-1; v_gene: TRBV7-3; CDR3aa: CASSLYQGTEQFF
j_gene: TRBJ2-3; v_gene: TRBV6-5; CDR3aa: CASNQKTSTDTQYF
j_gene: TRBJ1-1; v_gene: TRBV6-1; CDR3aa: CASMSSGRATEAFF
j_gene: TRBJ2-4; v_gene: TRBV28; CDR3aa: CASSLWGGQIQNIQYF
j_gene: TRBJ2-7; v_gene: TRBV6-5; CDR3aa: CASSHTPSYEQYF
j_gene: TRBJ1-2; v_gene: TRBV4-2; CDR3aa: CASSQVAPGLDYGYTF
j_gene: TRBJ2-5; v_gene: TRBV28; CDR3aa: CASSPWGASQETQYF
j_gene: TRBJ2-3; v_gene: TRBV5-4; CDR3aa: CASSLSEGTQYF
j_gene: TRBJ2-3; v_gene: TRBV14; CDR3aa: CASSQGRFRTGGATDTQYF
j_gene: TRBJ2-3; v_gene: TRBV18; CDR3aa: CASSPPASRTDTQYF
j_gene: TRBJ2-1; v_gene: TRBV14; CDR3aa: CASSPEPTDPYNEQFF
j_gene: TRBJ1-1; v_gene: TRBV20-1; CDR3aa: CSAKPQGRIAEAFF
j_gene: TRBJ2-7; v_gene: TRBV20-1; CDR3aa: CSARARDYPYEQYF
j_gene: TRBJ2-1; v_gene: TRBV20-1; CDR3aa: CSAIAGGHEQFF
j_gene: TRBJ1-1; v_gene: TRBV3-1; CDR3aa: CASSPTAGGGAKTEAFF
j_gene: TRBJ1-2; v_gene: TRBV28; CDR3aa: CASSLKGFYGYTF
j_gene: TRBJ2-7; v_gene: TRBV27; CDR3aa: CASIDRGAGTAYEQYF
j_gene: TRBJ2-7; v_gene: TRBV6-5; CDR3aa: CASNSRDSSYEQYF
j_gene: TRBJ2-1; v_gene: TRBV29-1; CDR3aa: CSVQGLAGVNEQFF
j_gene: TRBJ2-5; v_gene: TRBV29-1; CDR3aa: CSVGTSGHQETQYF
j_gene: TRBJ1-1; v_gene: TRBV29-1; CDR3aa: CSVKQVNMNTEAFF
j_gene: TRBJ1-5; v_gene: TRBV28; CDR3aa: CASSLLGPGYQPQHF
j_gene: TRBJ2-3; v_gene: TRBV24-1; CDR3aa: CATSDRGRVSTDTQYF
j_gene: TRBJ2-1; v_gene: TRBV11-3; CDR3aa: CASSASSGSRNEQFF
j_gene: TRBJ2-5; v_gene: TRBV5-1; CDR3aa: CASSLDWGETQYF
j_gene: TRBJ2-2; v_gene: TRBV10-3; CDR3aa: CAISEFLISGELFF
j_gene: TRBJ1-2; v_gene: TRBV5-1; CDR3aa: CASSLDRGENGYTF
j_gene: TRBJ1-1; v_gene: TRBV29-1; CDR3aa: CSVEDLQALRTEAFF
j_gene: TRBJ2-7; v_gene: TRBV20-1; CDR3aa: CSELAEASYEQYF
j_gene: TRBJ2-3; v_gene: TRBV20-1; CDR3aa: CSARDLWQRWADTQYF
j_gene: TRBJ1-6; v_gene: TRBV6-6; CDR3aa: CASSHGQDNSPLHF
j_gene: TRBJ2-3; v_gene: TRBV20-1; CDR3aa: CSASLRSKGTQYF
j_gene: TRBJ2-3; v_gene: TRBV3-1; CDR3aa: CASSTGDTDTQYF
j_gene: TRBJ2-2; v_gene: TRBV12-3/TRBV12-4; CDR3aa: CATGGTNTGELFF
j_gene: TRBJ2-1; v_gene: TRBV24-1; CDR3aa: CATSDPSGPDNEQFF
j_gene: TRBJ2-5; v_gene: TRBV14; CDR3aa: CASSQDAGGLRETQYF
j_gene: TRBJ2-3; v_gene: TRBV28; CDR3aa: CASSWASGSSGTQYF
j_gene: TRBJ1-1; v_gene: TRBV28; CDR3aa: CASSLLGEAFF
j_gene: TRBJ2-7; v_gene: TRBV12-3/TRBV12-4; CDR3aa: CASSLSGSYEQYF
j_gene: TRBJ1-2; v_gene: TRBV10-2; CDR3aa: CASGRTGNYGYTF
j_gene: TRBJ1-4; v_gene: TRBV19; CDR3aa: CASSTTGARGLQLFF
j_gene: TRBJ1-1; v_gene: TRBV2; CDR3aa: CASSEAGYGAEAFF
j_gene: TRBJ2-7; v_gene: TRBV10-3; CDR3aa: CAISGGSYEQYF
j_gene: TRBJ1-1; v_gene: TRBV3-1; CDR3aa: CASSQVGSGTGRIGWTEAFF
j_gene: TRBJ1-5; v_gene: TRBV20-1; CDR3aa: CSATGAGNQPQHF
j_gene: TRBJ2-5; v_gene: TRBV3-1; CDR3aa: CASSQDRQVFQTQYF